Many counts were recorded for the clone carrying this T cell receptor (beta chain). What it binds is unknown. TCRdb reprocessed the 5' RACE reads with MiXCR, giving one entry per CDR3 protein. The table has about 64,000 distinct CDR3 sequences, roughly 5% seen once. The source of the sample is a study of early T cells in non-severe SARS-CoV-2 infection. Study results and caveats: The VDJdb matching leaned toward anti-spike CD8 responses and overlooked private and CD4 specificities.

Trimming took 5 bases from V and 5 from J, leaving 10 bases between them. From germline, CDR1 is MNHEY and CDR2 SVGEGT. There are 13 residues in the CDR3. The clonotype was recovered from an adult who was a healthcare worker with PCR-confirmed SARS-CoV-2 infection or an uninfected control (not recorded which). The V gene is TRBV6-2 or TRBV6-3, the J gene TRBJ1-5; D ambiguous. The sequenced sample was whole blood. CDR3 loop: CASSPQRDQPQHF. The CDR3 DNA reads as TGTGCCAGCAGTCCCCAGAGAGATCAGCCCCAGCATTTT.